This TCR beta chain was sequenced for a study of CD8+CD57+ T cells in acquired aplastic anemia. Overall study: Each DNA sample taken from sorted CD4+ and CD8+ cells came to 3.2 ug on average. Overall study findings and caveats: Sharing between patients and controls was observed for roughly 29 CD8+ CDR3 sequences.

This clonotype was detected a few times. Its target is unknown. According to the study, genomic DNA was the template for TCR beta VDJ and CDR3 profiling. MiXCR, run by TCRdb on the reads, gives a single entry per CDR3 protein. The table lists 250,000 to 350,000 distinct CDR3 sequences, approximately 58% of them singletons. The V segment lost 6 bases and the J segment 3 bases; nucleotides outside the gene matches: 8. Germline V gene sequence: CDR1 MNHNY, CDR2 SVGAGI (reference sequence). This CDR3 is 14 amino acids long. In patients chosen for sequencing, flow cytometry had shown CD8+CD57+ cell expansion. The patients all had a severe acquired aplastic anemia diagnosis.

This clonotype was sampled from a human donor with aplastic anemia. Material: sorted CD4+, CD8+, or CD8+CD57+ T cells (not recorded which) from PBMCs. The chain recombines TRBV6-6 with TRBJ2-7; 7 bases agree with TRBD2. The DNA of the CDR3 is TGTGCCAGCAGCTTAACTAGCGAGCACTACGAGCAGTACTTC. As protein: CASSLTSEHYEQYF.